The subject of this entry is one T cell receptor beta chain. Its target is unknown. Assay: immunoSEQ multiplex PCR; the TCRdb copy retains only in-frame clones and omits some. In the table there are some 73,000 clones, approximately 86% of which are singletons. Samples of blood were obtained at baseline, on cycle 4 day 1, and on cycle 7 day 1. V trimming: 2 bases; J trimming: 1 base; junction bases outside the gene matches: 15. The CDR3 has 19 amino acids. Germline CDR1 is SGHTA and CDR2 is FQGTGA. The sample belongs to a study of OX40 agonist ivuxolimab in advanced cancers. At the level of the study: The study treated patients with ivuxolimab, an agonistic anti-OX40 (CD134) antibody. Study findings and constraints: Normalized T-cell clonal expansion was also low in a subset of nonresponders. Antigen specificity was not determined for the expanded peripheral T cells.

The clonotype was recovered from an adult with an advanced solid tumor such as melanoma, head and neck, liver or kidney cancer. The sequencing used CD4+ or CD8+ T cells sorted from blood, collected in a trial of the OX40 agonist ivuxolimab. The J gene is TRBJ1-1, the V gene TRBV7-3; 8 positions match TRBD1. The CDR3 region has the DNA TGTGCCAGCAGCTTAGCCGGGACAGGTGAGGCGACGAAGAACACTGAAGCTTTCTTT. Protein: CASSLAGTGEATKNTEAFF.